This T cell receptor beta chain stems from a study of blood T cell repertoires in COVID-19. Study as a whole: The cDNA or gDNA used as material had been derived from T cells, B-cell-depleted T cells, or PBMCs.

Per germline, CDR1 SGHAT and CDR2 FQDESV (reference sequence). This CDR3 comprises 14 residues. With 6 bases clipped from V and 1 base from J, the junction kept 5 bases outside the gene matches. Using immunoSEQ multiplex PCR, the repertoire was profiled, and TCRdb retains in-frame clones only, with some absent. This sample has 200,000 to 250,000 clones, with 70% to 90% found just once. The clonotype was recovered from a woman older than 75 with acute or convalescent COVID-19. The sample was peripheral blood. The chain combines TRBV11-1 with TRBJ1-1; TRBD1 matches at 7 bases. The CDR3 nucleotides read TGTGCCAGCAGACGAGGGACAGAGAACACTGAAGCTTTCTTT. Its protein product is CASRRGTENTEAFF.